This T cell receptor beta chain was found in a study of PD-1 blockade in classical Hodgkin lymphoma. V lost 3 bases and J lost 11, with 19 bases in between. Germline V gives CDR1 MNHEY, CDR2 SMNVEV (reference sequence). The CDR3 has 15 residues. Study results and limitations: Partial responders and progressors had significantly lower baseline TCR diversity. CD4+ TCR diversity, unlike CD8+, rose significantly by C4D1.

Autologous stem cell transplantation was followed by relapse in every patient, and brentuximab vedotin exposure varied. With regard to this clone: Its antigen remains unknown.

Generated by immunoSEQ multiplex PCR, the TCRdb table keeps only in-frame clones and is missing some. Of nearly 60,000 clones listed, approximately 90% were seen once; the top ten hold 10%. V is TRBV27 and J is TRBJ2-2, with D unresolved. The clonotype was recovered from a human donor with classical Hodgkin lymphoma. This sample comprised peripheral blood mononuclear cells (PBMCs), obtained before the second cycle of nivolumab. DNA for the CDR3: TGTGCCAGCAGTTTGAACTCCGCCGTGATTTTTGAGCTGTTTTTT. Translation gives CASSLNSAVIFELFF.